These 28 T cell receptor beta chains were all obtained from the same sample, sequenced in a study of control samples from healthy donors and cancer patients. Clones were read by immunoSEQ multiplex PCR, and TCRdb kept only the in-frame ones, dropping some. The table lists about 150,000 clones, about 89% of them singletons. Sequencing was done on a sample of blood. Receptors originate from a man aged 25-40 years in good health.

V usage is TRBV6-4 and J usage is TRBJ2-6, with D perhaps matching TRBD1 (5 bases). The germline CDR1 and CDR2 sequences are MRHNA and SNTAGT. Deletions cut 2 bases from V and 0 bases from J, with 5 bases between. The length of the CDR3 is 15 residues. The DNA of the CDR3 is TGTGCCAGCAGTGACGACAGCTCTGGGGCCAACGTCCTGACTTTC. Amino acids: CASSDDSSGANVLTF.

This CDR3 is CASSATLGPYTF. CDR3 nucleotides: TGTGCCAGCAGTGCTACCCTAGGGCCCTACACCTTC. The chain has TRBV2 and TRBJ1-2, with D hard to call. The CDR3 runs to 12 residues. Germline lookup yields CDR1 SNHLY and CDR2 FYNNEI. Trimming shortened V by 4 bases and J by 10 bases, and 13 bases separated the two germline ends.

The genes are TRBV4-1 and TRBJ1-4; D perhaps matches TRBD1 (6 bases). The V gene's germline CDR1 is MGHRA and CDR2 YSYEKL. This CDR3 contains 15 residues. V was pared by 4 bases and J by 5 bases, with 14 bases between. CDR3 sequence reads: CASSPTGQQNEKLFF. CDR3 nucleotide sequence: TGCGCCAGCAGCCCGACCGGACAGCAGAATGAAAAACTGTTTTTT.

As for this clone: At one end, the junction sequence differs from germline, possibly due to a read error. The rearrangement joins TRBV19 to TRBJ1-2, with 9 bases matching TRBD1. This CDR3 is 13 amino acids long. Germline loops: CDR1 LNHDA, CDR2 SQIVND (reference sequence). CDR3 DNA: TGTGCCAGTAGTACCCCGGGACAGGGTTCTGGGTCCTTC. As protein: CASSTPGQGSGSF.

Comment on this clone: At one end the junction does not follow the germline gene, possibly because of a read error. The gene calls are TRBV25-1 and TRBJ2-5; D not resolved. Germline V CDR1 and CDR2: MGHDK, SYGVNS. This CDR3 region has 11 residues. CDR3 in DNA: TGTGCCGGCAGTGTCTCAGAGACCCAGTACTTC. It specifies CAGSVSETQYF.

The genes are TRBV10-3 and TRBJ1-2; D gene ambiguous. Germline values: CDR1 ENHRY, CDR2 SYGVKD. The CDR3 is made up of 14 amino acids. The V gene lost 6 bases and the J gene lost 7 bases, with 18 bases spanning the gap. The CDR3 sequence: CAISAIRAEVGYTF. The CDR3 DNA reads TGTGCCATCAGCGCCATTAGAGCGGAGGTTGGCTACACCTTC.

In DNA form, the CDR3 reads TGTGCCAGCAGCCGGCGACACGTGTACCAAGAGACCCAGTACTTC. Amino acids: CASSRRHVYQETQYF. J is TRBJ2-5 and V is TRBV9; D gene uncertain. Looked up from germline, CDR1 is SGDLS and CDR2 is YYNGEE. This CDR3 has 15 amino acids. V lost 4 bases and J 0 bases, leaving 13 bases between the germline ends.

This chain connects TRBV11-2 to TRBJ2-7, with TRBD2 matching over 14 bases. V dropped 6 bases and J dropped 7; count of bases not matched to a gene: 20. This CDR3 contains 19 residues. Germline V gene data show CDR1 as SGHAT and CDR2 as FQNNGV. The CDR3 coding sequence is TGTGCCAGCAGGCCCGGGACTAGCGGGAGCCGGGGCGTAATTGGGGAGCAGTACTTC. Translated: CASRPGTSGSRGVIGEQYF.

This chain connects TRBV19 to TRBJ1-1; a weak D match, TRBD1 (5 bases). Germline V gene lookup returns CDR1 LNHDA and CDR2 SQIVND (reference sequence). The CDR3 covers 14 residues. Trimming took off 0 bases at V and 4 bases at J, with 9 bases between the two ends. Here the CDR3 DNA reads TGTGCCAGTAGTATAGATCTTGGGGGCACTGAAGCTTTCTTT. This sequence encodes CASSIDLGGTEAFF.

The chain uses TRBV5-4 and TRBJ2-1; TRBD2 aligns across 9 bases. This CDR3 has 17 amino acids. V lost 6 bases and J lost 0; bases outside the gene matches: 10. The germline V gene encodes CDR1 SGHNT and CDR2 YYREEE (reference sequence). The CDR3 nucleotides read TGTGCCAGCACCCCTATGAGCGGGGGGAGCTCCTACAATGAGCAGTTCTTC. Amino acids: CASTPMSGGSSYNEQFF.

This clone was picked up one time. V gene TRBV30 combines with J gene TRBJ1-6, with TRBD1 matching 8 bases. V was pared by 5 bases and J by 9 bases, with 6 bases of the junction left unmatched. The CDR3 contains 13 residues. Germline CDR1 is GTSNPN and CDR2 is SVGIG (reference sequence). CDR3 sequence reads: CAWEGTGSSPLHF. The CDR3 DNA follows: TGTGCCTGGGAAGGGACAGGATCTTCACCCCTCCACTTT.

The chain employs TRBV19 and TRBJ1-5, with D possibly TRBD1 on 6 matching bases. Trimming stripped 2 bases from V and 0 bases from J, with 14 bases between. The CDR3 has 17 residues. The germline V gene has CDR1 LNHDA and CDR2 SQIVND (reference sequence). In DNA form, the CDR3 reads TGTGCCAGTAGTATACCCTTTTGGACAGATAGCAATCAGCCCCAGCATTTT. Protein: CASSIPFWTDSNQPQHF.

The V gene is TRBV5-4, the J gene TRBJ2-5; D ambiguous. Trimming took off 0 bases at V and 2 bases at J, with 5 bases between the two ends. Germline CDR1 SGHNT, CDR2 YYREEE (reference sequence). This CDR3 has 13 residues. CDR3 region: CASSLALQETQYF. Written as DNA, the CDR3 is TGTGCCAGCAGCTTGGCCCTTCAAGAGACCCAGTACTTC.

The rearrangement joins TRBV27 to TRBJ1-5; D call uncertain. The CDR3 has 15 residues. Between the trimmed V and J ends, which lost 6 bases and 1 base, there was a span of 13 bases. The V gene's germline CDR1 is MNHEY and CDR2 SMNVEV (reference sequence). This chain's CDR3 is CASSLLPPSNQPQHF. The CDR3 DNA reads TGTGCCAGCAGCCTACTCCCCCCCAGCAATCAGCCCCAGCATTTT.

The V and J genes are TRBV5-1 and TRBJ2-7; 7 bases align to TRBD1. Germline values: CDR1 SGHRS, CDR2 YFSETQ. With V trimmed by 2 bases and J by 0 bases, 8 bases remained unmatched. This CDR3 region has 16 residues. CDR3 loop: CASSFLTGQDSYEQYF. CDR3 DNA sequence: TGCGCCAGCAGCTTCCTTACCGGACAGGACTCCTACGAGCAGTACTTC.

This clone was recorded only once. The V gene is TRBV29-1, the J gene TRBJ1-4; D possibly corresponds to TRBD1 (5 bases). V lost 4 bases to trimming and J lost 5 bases, with 8 bases between them. Germline lookup yields CDR1 SQVTM and CDR2 ANQGSEA. The CDR3 covers 12 residues. Here the CDR3 DNA reads TGCAGCGTTGGACAGCGAAATGAAAAACTGTTTTTT. Its protein product is CSVGQRNEKLFF.

This chain uses TRBV11-3 with TRBJ2-2; TRBD1 matches 10 bases. Germline loops: CDR1 SGHNT, CDR2 YENEEA. The CDR3 covers 16 residues. Trimming cost V 4 bases and J 2 bases; bases outside gene matches: 4. This chain's CDR3 is CASSSRTGGNTGELFF. Written as DNA, the CDR3 is TGTGCCAGCAGCTCGAGGACAGGGGGTAACACCGGGGAGCTGTTTTTT.

This clone has just one count. The chain has TRBV5-1 and TRBJ1-6; D is possibly TRBD1 (6 bases). Deletions cut 4 bases from V and 1 base from J, with 18 bases between. The CDR3 length is 18 residues. Germline V CDR1 and CDR2: SGHRS, YFSETQ. The CDR3 spells CASSPGAGLNSYNSPLHF. The CDR3 DNA is TGCGCCAGCAGCCCGGGGGCAGGGCTTAATTCCTATAATTCACCCCTCCACTTT.

V and J are TRBV6-5 and TRBJ1-4; possibly TRBD1 for D (5 bases). CDR3 length: 13 residues. The germline V gene encodes CDR1 MNHEY and CDR2 SVGAGI. V dropped 2 bases and J dropped 8 bases, with 9 bases sitting between them. CDR3 amino acids: CASSYQEGEKLFF. The CDR3 DNA follows: TGTGCCAGCAGTTACCAGGAGGGGGAAAAACTGTTTTTT.

The chain employs TRBV7-2 and TRBJ2-1, with a weak D call TRBD2 (5 bases). Between the trimmed V and J ends, which lost 5 bases and 6 bases, there was a span of 14 bases. The CDR3 extends over 14 amino acids. The V gene's germline CDR1 is SGHTA and CDR2 FQGNSA. CDR3 loop: CASSPAGRPNEQFF. As DNA, the CDR3 is TGTGCCAGCAGCCCTGCGGGCAGGCCCAATGAGCAGTTCTTC. Together with reference TRBV7-2 and TRBJ2-1, the CDR3 gives the full variable domain: GAGVSQSPSNKVTEKGKDVELRCDPISGHTALYWYRQSLGQGLEFLIYFQGNSAPDKSGLPSDRFSAERTGGSVSTLTIQRTQQEDSAVYLCASSPAGRPNEQFFGPGTRLTVL.

The chain carries TRBV5-5 and TRBJ2-7, with D maybe TRBD1 (6 bases). Germline V lookup: CDR1 SGHKS, CDR2 YYEKEE (reference sequence). V lost 0 bases to trimming and J lost 3 bases, with 13 bases between them. The CDR3 is 15 residues long. DNA of the CDR3: TGTGCCAGCAGCTTGGTGGAGAGACAGGACTACGAGCAGTACTTC. Protein: CASSLVERQDYEQYF. Looking up the rest from reference TRBV5-5 and TRBJ2-7 gives the full variable domain: DAGVTQSPTHLIKTRGQQVTLRCSPISGHKSVSWYQQVLGQGPQFIFQYYEKEERGRGNFPDRFSARQFPNYSSELNVNALLLGDSALYLCASSLVERQDYEQYFGPGTRLTVT.

The rearrangement joins TRBV9 to TRBJ2-3, with 9 bases matching TRBD2. Trimming took 5 bases from V and 5 from J; bases not matched to a gene: 9. Germline lookup yields CDR1 SGDLS and CDR2 YYNGEE. The CDR3 has 15 residues. The CDR3 coding sequence is TGTGCCAGCAGTAGAGCGGGGGGCCGTGGAGATACGCAGTATTTT. Protein sequence: CASSRAGGRGDTQYF.

This chain uses TRBV7-3 with TRBJ2-1, with 9 bases lining up with TRBD2. This CDR3 spans 15 amino acids. V was clipped by 5 bases and J by 6 bases; unmatched bases: 8. Germline V gene sequence: CDR1 SGHTA, CDR2 FQGTGA. CDR3 loop: CASSPGRGGLNEQFF. Written as DNA, the CDR3 is TGTGCCAGCAGCCCAGGGCGGGGGGGCCTCAATGAGCAGTTCTTC. Full variable domain (rest looked up from reference TRBV7-3 and TRBJ2-1): GAGVSQTPSNKVTEKGKYVELRCDPISGHTALYWYRQSLGQGPEFLIYFQGTGAADDSGLPNDRFFAVRPEGSVSTLKIQRTERGDSAVYLCASSPGRGGLNEQFFGPGTRLTVL.

This clone appeared a few times. This chain joins TRBV2 and TRBJ2-1; D call uncertain. The V and J ends lost 5 bases and 4 bases respectively, with 3 bases between them. CDR3 length: 11 residues. CDR1 SNHLY and CDR2 FYNNEI come from the germline V gene. This chain's CDR3 is CASSPYNEQFF. DNA for the CDR3: TGTGCCAGCAGTCCGTACAATGAGCAGTTCTTC.

The CDR3 nucleotides are TGTGCCAGCAGCTTACGTCCGGGGGGGTATGAGCAGTTCTTC. This sequence encodes CASSLRPGGYEQFF. V usage is TRBV7-2 and J usage is TRBJ2-1; 8 bases align to TRBD2. The V and J ends lost 2 bases and 8 bases, in that order; junction bases with no gene match: 5. From germline, CDR1 is SGHTA and CDR2 FQGNSA. The CDR3 is 14 residues long.

In this sample, this clone turned up once. This chain links TRBV11-2 with TRBJ2-7; 11 nucleotides match TRBD1. J lost 4 bases, V lost 8 bases, and 7 bases had no gene match. Per germline, CDR1 SGHAT and CDR2 FQNNGV. This CDR3 comprises 14 residues. The CDR3 loop is CASRLGTGGYEQYF. As DNA, the CDR3 is TGTGCCAGCCGACTCGGGACAGGGGGGTACGAGCAGTACTTC.

The genes are TRBV7-8 and TRBJ1-1; D might be TRBD1 (6 bases). With 8 bases removed from V and 0 bases from J, the gap between germline ends came to 13 bases. The CDR3 spans 14 residues. Germline CDR1 and CDR2: SGHVS and FQNEAQ. CDR3 coding DNA: TGTGCCAGCGCCGGGGGGCGCATGAACACTGAAGCTTTCTTT. Protein product: CASAGGRMNTEAFF.

This sequence joins TRBV7-9 and TRBJ1-2; 7 positions match TRBD1. Losses at the gene ends were 7 bases for V and 4 bases for J; bases not matched to a gene: 18. The germline V gene has CDR1 SEHNR and CDR2 FQNEAQ (reference sequence). CDR3 size: 17 residues. CDR3 coding DNA: TGTGCCAGCACCGTGGGGGACGACAGGGATTTAGGCTATGGCTACACCTTC. As protein: CASTVGDDRDLGYGYTF.